The source of this T cell receptor beta chain is a study of blood T cell repertoires in COVID-19. Study in general: Specimens from acute and convalescent COVID-19 originated in the United States, Italy and Spain.

Recovered status applied to Cohort 3 donors who had two consecutive negative PCRs. It also applied to those with clearance or with symptom resolution. V lost 1 base, J lost 8 bases, and 9 bases lay in between. The CDR3 covers 13 residues. Germline CDR1 LGHDT, CDR2 YNNKEL (reference sequence). Measured with immunoSEQ multiplex PCR; TCRdb has only the in-frame clones, and not every one. The sample includes about 310,000 clones, about nine tenths of them seen just once. Sequencing input: PBMCs or T cells enriched from blood (not recorded which). The chain joins TRBV3-1 (or the pseudogene TRBV3-2) to TRBJ1-3, with D tentatively TRBD1 (5 bases). This TCR was sampled from a woman aged 40 to 49 who had recovered from COVID-19. This CDR3 is CASSQATGDTIYF. CDR3 DNA sequence: TGTGCCAGCAGCCAAGCTACGGGGGACACCATATATTTT.